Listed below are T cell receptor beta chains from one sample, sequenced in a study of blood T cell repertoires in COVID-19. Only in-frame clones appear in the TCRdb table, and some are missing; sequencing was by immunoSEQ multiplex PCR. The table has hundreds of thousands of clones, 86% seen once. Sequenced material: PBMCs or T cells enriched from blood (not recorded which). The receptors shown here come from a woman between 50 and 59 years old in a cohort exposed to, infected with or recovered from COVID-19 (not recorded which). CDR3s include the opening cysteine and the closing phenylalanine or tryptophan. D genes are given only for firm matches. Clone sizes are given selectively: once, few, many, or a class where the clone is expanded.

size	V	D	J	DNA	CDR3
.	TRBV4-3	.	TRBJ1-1	TGCGCCAGCAGCCAAGATCCAGGCCTCTACACTGAAGCTTTCTTT	CASSQDPGLYTEAFF
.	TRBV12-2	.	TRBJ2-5	TGTGCAAGTCGCTTACGACAGGGTGGGACCCAGTACTTC	CASRLRQGGTQYF
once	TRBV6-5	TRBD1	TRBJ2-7	TGTGCCACCCGACAGGGAACCTACTACGAGCAGTACTTC	CATRQGTYYEQYF
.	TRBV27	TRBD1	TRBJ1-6	TGTGCCAGCAGTAGGCACCCGGACAGGGATTATCCCTTAACCCTCCACTTT	CASSRHPDRDYPLTLHF
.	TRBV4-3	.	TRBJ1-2	TGCGCCAGCAGCCAAGAACTGAAAAGGGGTGGCTACACCTTC	CASSQELKRGGYTF
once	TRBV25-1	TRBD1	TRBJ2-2	TGTGCCAGCACTCAAAAAAGGGGACAGGGGAACACCGGGGAGCTGTTTTTT	CASTQKRGQGNTGELFF
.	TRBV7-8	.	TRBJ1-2	TGTGCCAGCAGCTTAATTCCGAGGAATGGCTACACCTTC	CASSLIPRNGYTF
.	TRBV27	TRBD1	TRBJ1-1	TGTGCCAGCAGTTCGATGGACAGGGGCGACACTGAAGCTTTCTTT	CASSSMDRGDTEAFF
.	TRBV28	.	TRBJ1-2	TGTGCCAGCAGTTCCTTCGCAGGGATTGACGGCTACACCTTC	CASSSFAGIDGYTF
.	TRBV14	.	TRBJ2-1	TGTGCCAGCAGCCCCCCAGGTGGCTTTTCCGGGAGTGAGCAGTTCTTC	CASSPPGGFSGSEQFF
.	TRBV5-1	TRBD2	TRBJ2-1	TGCGCCAGCAGCTTCCGGACTAGCTACAATGAGCAGTTCTTC	CASSFRTSYNEQFF
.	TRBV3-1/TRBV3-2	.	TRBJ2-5	TGTGCCAGCAGCCAAGCCTTAGCCAGGGCGGGAACGGAGACCCAGTACTTC	CASSQALARAGTETQYF
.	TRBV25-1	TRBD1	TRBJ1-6	TGTGCCAGCAGTGACAGGGGGCTGGATAATTCACCCCTCCACTTT	CASSDRGLDNSPLHF
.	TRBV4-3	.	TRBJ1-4	TGCGCCAGCAGCCCCCCAGGAGGGATAGGAAAACTGTTTTTT	CASSPPGGIGKLFF
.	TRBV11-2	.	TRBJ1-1	TGTGCCAGCAGCCGGGGAAAATTGTCCCTCTACAATACGAACACTGAAGCTTTCTTT	CASSRGKLSLYNTNTEAFF
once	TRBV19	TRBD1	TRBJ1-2	TGTGCCAGTAGTATACGATCGGACAGGGGCTATGGCTACACCTTC	CASSIRSDRGYGYTF
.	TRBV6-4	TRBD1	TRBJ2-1	TGTGCCAGCAGCGATCAGGGGACAGGGAAATACAATGAGCAGTTCTTC	CASSDQGTGKYNEQFF
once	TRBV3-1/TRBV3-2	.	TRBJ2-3	TGTGCCAGCAGCCCAAGCGACTTCGGAGATACGCAGTATTTT	CASSPSDFGDTQYF
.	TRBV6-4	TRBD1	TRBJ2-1	TGTGCCAGCAGCGAAAAGGGGACTCAGGGTTGGACAGGGGATTACAATGAGCAGTTCTTC	CASSEKGTQGWTGDYNEQFF
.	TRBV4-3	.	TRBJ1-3	TGCGCCAGCAGCCAGCTCAGGGGCGGTGGAAACACCATATATTTT	CASSQLRGGGNTIYF
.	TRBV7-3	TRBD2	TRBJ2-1	TGTGCCAGCAGCTTCCTTTCTAGCGGGGGATCAGAGCAGTTCTTC	CASSFLSSGGSEQFF
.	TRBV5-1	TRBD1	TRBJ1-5	TGCGCCAGCAGCTTGGACGGGACAGGGACTCAGCCCCAGCATTTT	CASSLDGTGTQPQHF
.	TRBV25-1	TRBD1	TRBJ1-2	TGTGCCAGCAGTGAAGGACAGGGACTTGGCTATGGCTACACCTTC	CASSEGQGLGYGYTF
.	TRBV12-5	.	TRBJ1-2	TGTGCTAGTGGTTTATCGGGGTTTGCGGGCTACACCTTC	CASGLSGFAGYTF
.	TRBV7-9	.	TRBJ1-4	TGTGCCAGCAGCATGGACAGTCGAATCTTTGAAAAACTGTTTTTT	CASSMDSRIFEKLFF
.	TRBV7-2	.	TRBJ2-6	TGTGCCAGCAGCTTAAATGGAGGGGCTGGGGCCAACGTCCTGACTTTC	CASSLNGGAGANVLTF
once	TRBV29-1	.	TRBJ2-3	TGCAGCGTTGTCCACGACTTTCTTAGCACAGATACGCAGTATTTT	CSVVHDFLSTDTQYF
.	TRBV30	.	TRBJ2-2	TGTGCCCTGGACGGACAGAACACCGGGGAGCTGTTTTTT	CALDGQNTGELFF
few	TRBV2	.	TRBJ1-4	TGTGCCAGCAGCCTAACGACAACTAATGAAAAACTGTTTTTT	CASSLTTTNEKLFF
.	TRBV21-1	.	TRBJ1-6	TGTGCCAGCAGCAAAGTGCCAGTGGAAGACAGGGGGCGGGGATCACCCCTCCACTTT	CASSKVPVEDRGRGSPLHF
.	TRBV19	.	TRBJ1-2	TGTGCCAGTAGTATCGCCAGAAACTATGGCTACACCTTC	CASSIARNYGYTF
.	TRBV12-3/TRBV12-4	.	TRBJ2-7	TGTGCCAGCAGTTCCGGGGGAACCCACGAGCAGTACTTC	CASSSGGTHEQYF
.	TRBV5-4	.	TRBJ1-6	TGTGCTTTTAAAGGGGGGGGAAATTCACCCCTCCACTTT	CAFKGGGNSPLHF
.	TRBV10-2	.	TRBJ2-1	TGCGCCAGCAGTGGTTATCGGGACTGGGATTACAATGAGCAGTTCTTC	CASSGYRDWDYNEQFF
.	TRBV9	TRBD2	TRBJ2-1	TGTGCCAGCAGCGGTAGCGGGAGATCCTACAATGAGCAGTTCTTC	CASSGSGRSYNEQFF
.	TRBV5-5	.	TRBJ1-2	TGTGCCAGCACCCTAGGGCAGGGGCAGATCTATGGCTACACCTTC	CASTLGQGQIYGYTF
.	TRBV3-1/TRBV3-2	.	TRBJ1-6	TGTGCCAGCAGCCAGGGGTCGGGGGAACCCCTCCACTTT	CASSQGSGEPLHF
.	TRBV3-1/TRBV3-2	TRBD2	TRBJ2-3	TGTGCCAGCAGCCGGAGCGGGCTAGCGGGGGGGAGTACAGATACGCAGTATTTT	CASSRSGLAGGSTDTQYF
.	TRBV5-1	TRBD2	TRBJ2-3	TGCGCCAGCAGCTTGGCCTTGGCTAGCGGGGGGGCGACGGATAGCACAGATACGCAGTATTTT	CASSLALASGGATDSTDTQYF
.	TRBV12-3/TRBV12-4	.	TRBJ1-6	TGTGCCAGCAGCCGCGACCAGGGGACACCCCTCCACTTT	CASSRDQGTPLHF